This TCR beta chain appears in the sequencing data of a study of patients and donors after allogeneic stem cell transplantation. CDR1 and CDR2 from the germline V gene are MDHEN and SYDVKM. This CDR3 contains 14 residues. Trimming shortened V by 6 bases and J by 1 base, and 9 bases separated the two germline ends. This clonotype was detected once. This clone may be a read error of a much larger clone one base away. Without the conserved terminal phenylalanine or tryptophan, this CDR3 likely stems from a read error. MiXCR, applied by TCRdb to the RT-PCR reads, yields one record per CDR3 protein. The repertoire consists of 150,000 to 200,000 distinct CDR3 sequences, with 30% occurring once and the leading ten covering 2.5% to 3.5%.

The receptor's source is a human donor who was either an allogeneic HSCT recipient or a stem cell or donor lymphocyte infusion donor (not recorded which). It is not recorded whose cells these are; they may come from a transplant donor. The sample consisted of blood, either unsorted or a sorted T cell fraction (not recorded which). J is TRBJ1-4 and V is TRBV28, with D possibly being TRBD1 (5 bases). The CDR3 spells CASRLGETNEKLFY. CDR3 in DNA: TGTGCCAGCAGGCTAGGGGAAACTAATGAAAAACTGTTTTAT.